This entry concerns a single TCR beta chain. Its matching antigen is unknown. TCR beta rearrangements were amplified from peripheral blood genomic DNA. These data originate in a study of T cell repertoires in aging, cancer and after chemotherapy. At the level of the study: The whole study produced a dataset of approximately 10 million TCR reads.

Rearranged V-D-J TRB sequences were amplified with a mixed TRB-A/B primer pool. TCRdb analysed the multiplex PCR reads with MiXCR anew, one entry per CDR3 protein. Here the sample spans several thousand distinct CDR3 sequences, 30% being singletons. Study findings and constraints: Compared with age-matched healthy donors, untreated hematological or solid cancer patients showed higher blood TCR clonality. In healthy donors, age-related TCR diversity loss mainly reflected lost richness.

The sequenced sample was blood. This TCR was recovered from a human donor with a blood cancer.

The CDR3 loop is CASSLRGPQGNTIYF. DNA for the CDR3: TGTGCCAGCAGCTTGCGGGGGCCCCAGGGAAACACCATATATTTT. The rearrangement joins TRBV5-4 to TRBJ1-3; D perhaps matches TRBD1 (6 bases). Trimming cost V 1 base and J 4 bases, with 12 bases left between them. The CDR3 covers 15 residues. Germline assignment: CDR1 SGHNT and CDR2 YYREEE (reference sequence).